This is a list of T cell receptor beta chains from one sample in a study of Ad26.COV2.S vaccination and SARS-CoV-2 variants. This table comes from immunoSEQ multiplex PCR, and its TCRdb copy is limited to in-frame clones, with some not included. The table records about 350,000 clones, approximately 84% of them present only once. The source material was peripheral blood, sampled in a trial of Ad26.COV2.S vaccine versus placebo. The receptors here all came from a person aged 18-60 years who received the Ad26.COV2.S COVID-19 vaccine or a placebo. CDR3s include the opening cysteine and the closing phenylalanine or tryptophan. A D gene is named only where the DNA matches it firmly. The size entry is marked missing in some rows and otherwise reads once, few, many or a size class.

clone_size: .; j_call: TRBJ2-5; d_call: TRBD2; v_call: TRBV5-1; cdr3_aa: CASSLAGGQETQYF; cdr3_nt: TGCGCCAGCAGCTTGGCGGGGGGACAAGAGACCCAGTACTTC
clone_size: .; j_call: TRBJ2-1; d_call: TRBD1; v_call: TRBV6-5; cdr3_aa: CASTVTTGFDEQFF; cdr3_nt: TGTGCCAGCACCGTGACGACAGGGTTCGATGAGCAGTTCTTC
clone_size: .; j_call: TRBJ1-5; d_call: .; v_call: TRBV18; cdr3_aa: CASSPPGGSSPQHF; cdr3_nt: TGTGCCAGCTCACCCCCGGGAGGGTCCAGCCCCCAGCATTTT
clone_size: .; j_call: TRBJ1-3; d_call: .; v_call: TRBV14; cdr3_aa: CASSHRGSGNTIYF; cdr3_nt: TGTGCCAGCAGCCATAGGGGGTCTGGAAACACCATATATTTT
clone_size: .; j_call: TRBJ2-7; d_call: .; v_call: TRBV29-1; cdr3_aa: CSGGERYEQYF; cdr3_nt: TGCAGCGGCGGGGAGAGGTACGAGCAGTACTTC
clone_size: few; j_call: TRBJ1-5; d_call: .; v_call: TRBV6-6; cdr3_aa: CASSYGGNQPQHF; cdr3_nt: TGTGCCAGCAGTTACGGTGGAAATCAGCCCCAGCATTTT
clone_size: .; j_call: TRBJ1-4; d_call: .; v_call: TRBV6-1; cdr3_aa: CASSEALRANNEKLFF; cdr3_nt: TGTGCCAGCAGTGAAGCGCTGAGGGCAAATAATGAAAAACTGTTTTTT
clone_size: .; j_call: TRBJ2-1; d_call: .; v_call: TRBV21-1; cdr3_aa: CASSKEGTGPYNEQFF; cdr3_nt: TGTGCCAGCAGCAAAGAAGGGACAGGGCCCTACAATGAGCAGTTCTTC
clone_size: .; j_call: TRBJ2-5; d_call: TRBD2; v_call: TRBV5-8; cdr3_aa: CASTRGVAGPQAQETQYF; cdr3_nt: TGTGCCAGCACCCGGGGGGTAGCGGGCCCCCAGGCCCAAGAGACCCAGTACTTC
clone_size: .; j_call: TRBJ1-4; d_call: .; v_call: TRBV7-2; cdr3_aa: CASGRDGRNEKLFF; cdr3_nt: TGTGCCAGCGGACGGGACGGCCGTAATGAAAAACTGTTTTTT
clone_size: few; j_call: TRBJ2-2; d_call: .; v_call: TRBV2; cdr3_aa: CASMSGANTGELFF; cdr3_nt: TGTGCCAGCATGTCGGGGGCGAACACCGGGGAGCTGTTTTTT
clone_size: .; j_call: TRBJ1-2; d_call: .; v_call: TRBV2; cdr3_aa: CASSVKPVEANYGYTF; cdr3_nt: TGTGCCAGCAGTGTAAAACCCGTGGAGGCCAACTATGGCTACACCTTC
clone_size: .; j_call: TRBJ1-1; d_call: TRBD1; v_call: TRBV6-4; cdr3_aa: CASSEQGGSTEAFF; cdr3_nt: TGTGCCAGCAGTGAACAGGGGGGAAGCACTGAAGCTTTCTTT
clone_size: .; j_call: TRBJ2-5; d_call: .; v_call: TRBV7-2; cdr3_aa: CASSFRSGVIWTQYF; cdr3_nt: TGTGCCAGCAGCTTCCGGTCGGGAGTCATATGGACCCAGTACTTC
clone_size: .; j_call: TRBJ1-5; d_call: TRBD1; v_call: TRBV3-1/TRBV3-2; cdr3_aa: CASSQGQGSNQPQHF; cdr3_nt: TGTGCCAGCAGCCAAGGACAGGGGAGCAATCAGCCCCAGCATTTT
clone_size: .; j_call: TRBJ2-2; d_call: TRBD1; v_call: TRBV5-1; cdr3_aa: CASSRDRGPPGRTGELFF; cdr3_nt: TGCGCCAGCAGCCGAGACAGGGGTCCCCCGGGTCGGACCGGGGAGCTGTTTTTT
clone_size: .; j_call: TRBJ1-1; d_call: .; v_call: TRBV7-9; cdr3_aa: CASSLTTLTEAFF; cdr3_nt: TGTGCCAGCAGCTTAACGACACTCACTGAAGCTTTCTTT
clone_size: .; j_call: TRBJ2-1; d_call: TRBD1; v_call: TRBV11-2; cdr3_aa: CASSQNRDRNYNEQFF; cdr3_nt: TGTGCCAGCAGCCAAAATCGGGACAGGAACTACAATGAGCAGTTCTTC
clone_size: .; j_call: TRBJ1-2; d_call: .; v_call: TRBV3-1/TRBV3-2; cdr3_aa: CASSQAWGGARGYTF; cdr3_nt: TGTGCCAGCAGCCAAGCGTGGGGAGGGGCGCGTGGCTACACCTTC
clone_size: .; j_call: TRBJ2-7; d_call: TRBD2; v_call: TRBV28; cdr3_aa: CASSPEAGGPFFEQYF; cdr3_nt: TGTGCCAGCAGCCCTGAAGCGGGAGGGCCGTTTTTCGAGCAGTACTTC
clone_size: .; j_call: TRBJ1-1; d_call: .; v_call: TRBV4-1; cdr3_aa: CASSQDTGLNTEAFF; cdr3_nt: TGCGCCAGCAGCCAAGACACGGGACTGAACACTGAAGCTTTCTTT
clone_size: .; j_call: TRBJ2-7; d_call: .; v_call: TRBV6-1; cdr3_aa: CASSEAGTASYEQYF; cdr3_nt: TGTGCCAGCAGTGAAGCTGGGACGGCATCCTACGAGCAGTACTTC
clone_size: .; j_call: TRBJ1-1; d_call: .; v_call: TRBV15; cdr3_aa: CATSRGGGYSPDTEAFF; cdr3_nt: TGTGCCACCAGCAGAGGAGGGGGGTATAGCCCAGACACTGAAGCTTTCTTT
clone_size: .; j_call: TRBJ2-4; d_call: .; v_call: TRBV7-9; cdr3_aa: CASSPRQGKDIQYF; cdr3_nt: TGTGCCAGCAGCCCAAGGCAGGGGAAGGACATTCAGTACTTC
clone_size: .; j_call: TRBJ2-7; d_call: .; v_call: TRBV29-1; cdr3_aa: CSGGFLLSYEQYF; cdr3_nt: TGCAGCGGGGGATTTCTACTCAGCTACGAGCAGTACTTC
clone_size: .; j_call: TRBJ2-7; d_call: TRBD2; v_call: TRBV30; cdr3_aa: CAWTSGGGTYEQYF; cdr3_nt: TGTGCCTGGACTAGCGGGGGGGGAACCTACGAGCAGTACTTC
clone_size: .; j_call: TRBJ2-3; d_call: TRBD1; v_call: TRBV5-4; cdr3_aa: CASSPDRVTDTQYF; cdr3_nt: TGTGCCAGCAGCCCGGACAGGGTGACAGATACGCAGTATTTT
clone_size: .; j_call: TRBJ1-1; d_call: .; v_call: TRBV20-1; cdr3_aa: CSASPDRNTEAFF; cdr3_nt: TGCAGTGCTAGTCCCGACAGGAACACTGAAGCTTTCTTT
clone_size: .; j_call: TRBJ1-1; d_call: .; v_call: TRBV2; cdr3_aa: CASSGRDRNTEAFF; cdr3_nt: TGTGCCAGCAGTGGTCGCGACAGAAACACTGAAGCTTTCTTT
clone_size: .; j_call: TRBJ1-3; d_call: .; v_call: TRBV5-4; cdr3_aa: CASSSTVGDSTIYF; cdr3_nt: TGTGCCAGCAGCTCGACAGTCGGGGATTCCACCATATATTTT